This T cell receptor (beta chain) originates from a study of STAT5B mutations in CD4+ large granular lymphocyte leukemia. Broader study findings: 25% of private leukemic clonotypes occurred rarely in other patients' non-leukemic repertoires. Compared with healthy controls (2/35), patient top clones favored TRBV06 (8/27).

This clone turned up a few times. Its target is not known. As processed by the authors: Productive clonotypes were detectable down to 2.59 x 10-5 frequency. Clones were sequenced by immunoSEQ multiplex PCR, and TCRdb holds only the in-frame ones, with some missing. The DNA was the basis for D and trimming; V, J and clone size are from that table. The data show fewer than 50,000 clones, with approximately 72% seen just once and around 0.5% held by the top ten. There are 16 residues in the CDR3. Germline V lookup: CDR1 SGHDT, CDR2 YYEEEE. J was trimmed by 6 bases and V by 4 bases; bases with no gene match: 10.

The rearrangement uses TRBV5-6 and TRBJ2-3; 11 nucleotides align to TRBD2. The sequence was collected from a human donor in good health. Sequenced sample: CD4+ T cells from blood buffy coats. CDR3 region: CASSLGLAALTDTQYF. CDR3 bases: TGTGCCAGCAGCCTGGGACTAGCGGCACTCACGGATACGCAGTATTTT.